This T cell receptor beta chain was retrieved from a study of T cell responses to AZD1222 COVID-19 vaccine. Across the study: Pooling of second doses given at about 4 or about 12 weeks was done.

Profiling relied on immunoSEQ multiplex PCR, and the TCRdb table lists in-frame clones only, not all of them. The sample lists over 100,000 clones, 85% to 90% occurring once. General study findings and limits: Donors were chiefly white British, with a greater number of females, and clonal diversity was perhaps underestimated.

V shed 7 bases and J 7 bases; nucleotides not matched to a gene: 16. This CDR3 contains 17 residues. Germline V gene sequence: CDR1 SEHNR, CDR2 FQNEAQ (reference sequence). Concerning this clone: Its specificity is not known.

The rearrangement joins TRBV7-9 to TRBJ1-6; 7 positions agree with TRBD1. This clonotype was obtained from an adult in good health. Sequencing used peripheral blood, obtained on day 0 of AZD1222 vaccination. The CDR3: CASTIRTTDRVNSPLHF. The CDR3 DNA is TGTGCCAGCACCATACGAACGACCGACAGGGTCAATTCACCCCTCCACTTT.